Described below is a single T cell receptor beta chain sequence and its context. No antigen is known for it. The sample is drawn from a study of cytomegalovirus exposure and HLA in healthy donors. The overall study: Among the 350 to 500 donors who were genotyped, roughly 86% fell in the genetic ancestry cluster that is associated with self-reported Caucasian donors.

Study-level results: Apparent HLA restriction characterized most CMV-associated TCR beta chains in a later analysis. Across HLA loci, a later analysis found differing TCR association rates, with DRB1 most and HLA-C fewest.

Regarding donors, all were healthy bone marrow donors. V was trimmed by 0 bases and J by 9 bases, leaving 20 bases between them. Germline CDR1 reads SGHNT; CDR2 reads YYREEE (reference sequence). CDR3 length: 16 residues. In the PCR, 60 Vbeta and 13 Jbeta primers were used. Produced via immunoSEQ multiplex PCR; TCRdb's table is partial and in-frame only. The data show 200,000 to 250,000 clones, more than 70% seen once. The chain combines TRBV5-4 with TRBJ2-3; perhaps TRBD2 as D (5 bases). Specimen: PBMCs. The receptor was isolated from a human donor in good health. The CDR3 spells CASSLARRDGINTQYF. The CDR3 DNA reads TGTGCCAGCAGCTTGGCCCGTCGGGATGGTATAAACACGCAGTATTTT.